Included here is one T cell receptor (beta chain) sequence, with context. Antigen unknown. This entry is derived from a study of OX40 agonist ivuxolimab in advanced cancers. On the study more broadly: Recorded diagnoses for dose-escalation patients were hepatocellular carcinoma, melanoma, renal cell or head and neck cancer. It was permissible to have had prior anti-PD-1, anti-PD-L1 or anti-CTLA-4 therapy, and more than 30% had some.

Study-level findings and limits: Normalized T-cell clonal expansion was also low in a subset of nonresponders.

Patients were ruled out by autoimmune disease history or systemic immunosuppression. CDR1 and CDR2 (germline): LNHDA, SQIVND (reference sequence). V dropped 3 bases and J dropped 3 bases, with 11 bases sitting between them. This CDR3 has 14 amino acids. TCRdb's table, derived via immunoSEQ multiplex PCR, lists solely in-frame clones and lacks some. The table lists 32,000 or so clones, 80% to 90% of them singletons, with 15% to 20% in the top ten. The TCR comes from an adult with an advanced solid tumor such as melanoma, head and neck, liver or kidney cancer. The V and J genes are TRBV19 and TRBJ1-1; D not certain. Here the sequenced sample was CD4+ or CD8+ T cells sorted from blood, taken in a trial of the OX40 agonist ivuxolimab. CDR3 sequence (DNA): TGTGCCAGTAGTATGAGGGCAGCTTACACTGAAGCTTTCTTT. It encodes CASSMRAAYTEAFF.